Following are 9 T cell receptor beta chains from one sample sequenced in a study of cytomegalovirus exposure and HLA in healthy donors. Vbeta (60) and Jbeta (13) primers were used in the PCR. Sequencing was performed with immunoSEQ multiplex PCR; in TCRdb, only in-frame clones are kept and a portion is missing. The listing contains more than 85,000 clones. The sequencing input was PBMCs. The receptors come from a girl under 18 in good health and CMV-seropositive.

The V gene is TRBV9, the J gene TRBJ1-6; maybe TRBD1 (6 bases). Germline V lookup: CDR1 SGDLS, CDR2 YYNGEE. Trimming took off 5 bases at V and 7 bases at J, with 13 bases between the two ends. The length of the CDR3 is 14 residues. The chain's CDR3 is CASSATGINSPLHF. The CDR3 region has the DNA TGTGCCAGCAGTGCGACAGGTATCAATTCACCCCTCCACTTT.

The chain couples TRBV7-9 to TRBJ2-7, with D uncertain. Trimming took 4 bases from V and 2 from J, leaving 12 bases between them. CDR3 length equals 14 residues. Germline V lookup: CDR1 SEHNR, CDR2 FQNEAQ (reference sequence). The CDR3 coding sequence is TGTGCCAGCAGCTCTACACAGAAAACCTACGAGCAGTACTTC. Amino acid sequence: CASSSTQKTYEQYF. The full variable domain, rest sourced from reference TRBV7-9 and TRBJ2-7, is DTGVSQNPRHKITKRGQNVTFRCDPISEHNRLYWYRQTLGQGPEFLTYFQNEAQLEKSRLLSDRFSAERPKGSFSTLEIQRTEQGDSAMYLCASSSTQKTYEQYFGPGTRLTVT.

Written as DNA, the CDR3 is TGTGCCAGCAGCTTAAGTTTATCAGGTACAGAGACCCAGTACTTC. Translated: CASSLSLSGTETQYF. V is TRBV11-3 and J is TRBJ2-5, with unresolved D. V lost 2 bases, J lost 4 bases, and 14 bases lay in between. This CDR3 is 15 amino acids long. Germline values: CDR1 SGHNT, CDR2 YENEEA. The whole variable domain, remainder taken from reference TRBV11-3 and TRBJ2-5, is EAGVVQSPRYKIIEKKQPVAFWCNPISGHNTLYWYLQNLGQGPELLIRYENEEAVDDSQLPKDRFSAERLKGVDSTLKIQPAELGDSAVYLCASSLSLSGTETQYFGPGTRLLVL.

V gene TRBV5-6 combines with J gene TRBJ1-2, with TRBD1 identical over 7 bases. The CDR3 length is 15 residues. Germline CDR1 and CDR2: SGHDT and YYEEEE. The J segment lost 0 bases and the V segment lost 0 bases, leaving 2 bases of the junction unmatched. The CDR3 coding sequence is TGTGCCAGCAGCTTGGGGGACAGATCTAACTATGGCTACACCTTC. It codes for CASSLGDRSNYGYTF.

V and J are TRBV6-5 and TRBJ1-6, with no clear D. In germline, CDR1 is MNHEY, CDR2 SVGAGI. The CDR3 has 13 amino acids. Trimming removed 0 bases from V and 6 bases from J, with 3 bases in between. CDR3 in DNA: TGTGCCAGCAGTTACTCAGCTAATTCACCCCTCCACTTT. This codes for CASSYSANSPLHF.

This chain connects TRBV6-5 to TRBJ2-1; 7 nucleotides align to TRBD2. V lost 4 bases, J lost 6 bases, and 6 bases stayed unmatched. The CDR3 spans 14 residues. CDR1 is MNHEY and CDR2 is SVGAGI in the germline V gene. This CDR3 reads CASSWGGSTNEQFF. CDR3 nucleotide sequence: TGTGCCAGCAGTTGGGGCGGGAGTACCAATGAGCAGTTCTTC.

J is TRBJ2-5 and V is TRBV29-1; maybe TRBD1 (5 bases). The CDR3 length is 12 residues. V was clipped by 6 bases and J by 2 bases, with 10 bases between them. Looked up from germline, CDR1 is SQVTM and CDR2 is ANQGSEA. The CDR3 DNA sequence: TGCAGCGTCATGACAGAACAAGAGACCCAGTACTTC. Its translation is CSVMTEQETQYF. Full variable domain (rest looked up from reference TRBV29-1 and TRBJ2-5): SAVISQKPSRDICQRGTSLTIQCQVDSQVTMMFWYRQQPGQSLTLIATANQGSEATYESGFVIDKFPISRPNLTFSTLTVSNMSPEDSSIYLCSVMTEQETQYFGPGTRLLVL.

The chain uses TRBV6-1 and TRBJ1-5; D possibly corresponds to TRBD1 (5 bases). Trimming stripped 4 bases from V and 0 bases from J, with 10 bases between. This CDR3 is built from 15 residues. The germline V gene encodes CDR1 MNHNS and CDR2 SASEGT. DNA for the CDR3: TGTGCCAGCAGTGCCCCGACAGATAGCAATCAGCCCCAGCATTTT. As protein: CASSAPTDSNQPQHF.

This chain connects TRBV6-5 to TRBJ2-2, with 7 bases that match TRBD2. CDR1 is MNHEY, CDR2 SVGAGI, per germline. After removal of 6 bases from V and 8 bases from J, the junction contained 3 bases not matched to a gene. This CDR3 comprises 12 residues. The CDR3 loop reads CASSFGRGELFF. DNA for the CDR3: TGTGCCAGCAGCTTCGGGAGGGGGGAGCTGTTTTTT.